This TCR beta chain is from a study of cytomegalovirus exposure and HLA in healthy donors (TCRdb year 2017). Describing the broader study: An earlier analysis of roughly 500 of the donors reported approximately 300 Gb of sequence data and 117 million unique TCR beta sequences from about 179 million T cells. An early release covering roughly 640 HLA-typed donors comprised around 300 gigabases of sequencing data and 85 million to 100 million unique TCR sequences. The genetic ancestry cluster associated with self-reported Caucasian donors included roughly four fifths of the approximately 410 genotyped donors. The aim of the study was to test whether cataloging public T cell receptors could identify signatures of past pathogen exposure. The study profiled the T cell repertoires of under 700 subjects by immunosequencing and related them to cytomegalovirus serostatus. Besides the first cohort of roughly 640 subjects, a separate validation cohort made up of roughly 120 different subjects was used. To predict cytomegalovirus infection status, the study brought together high-throughput TCR immunosequencing, statistical association of individual TCRs with disease status, and machine learning. In a later analysis, previously published TCR beta repertoires from fewer than 750 donors were re-analyzed and high-resolution HLA genotyping was added so that TCR occurrence patterns could be studied. Rather than drawing on any new phenotypic data, the later analysis identified candidate immune exposures from TCR beta sequences and the way those sequences occurred across donors. In an earlier analysis of roughly 540 of the donors, high-throughput TCR beta sequencing was used to judge whether each TCR beta V gene segment behaved as functional or pseudogenic. Donor age, sex, ethnicity and CMV serostatus were compiled together with the repertoire data. Genome-wide SNP genotypes for about 55% of the roughly 670 donors were used in a later genetic analysis, which treated that subset as a discovery cohort. Every repertoire in the discovery cohort had been generated on one and the same sequencing platform. Both class I and class II loci were covered by HLA typing, at four-digit resolution. The number of donors typed differed by locus, with 629-630 for A, B, C, DRB1 and DQB1, roughly 550 for DQA1, some 570 for DPA1, and about 450 for DPB1. Because of strong linkage in the cohort, roughly five DR-DQ haplotypes were treated as single units for association and clustering. Across 300 to 500 genotyped donors of the cohort, an average of approximately 240,000 unique TCR beta nucleotide sequences per donor were sequenced, and approximately 17% of those sequences were non-productive.

The cohort was made up of under 800 healthy bone marrow donors. Cohort members were all nominally healthy when sampled, although unrecorded immune exposures were likely present. The donor was CMV seronegative and was included in the group of 352 seronegative cohort members. Each donor provided a peripheral blood sample, and peripheral blood mononuclear cells were used for TCR beta sequencing. Genomic DNA extraction from the blood cell samples was performed with the Qiagen DNeasy Blood Extraction Kit. Overall results and qualifications from the work: In vitro tests confirmed that three of the cytomegalovirus-associated TCR beta chains recognize cytomegalovirus antigens. A cluster of highly shared sequence variants was judged likely to represent a technical artifact of the sequencing pipeline. A further reported finding was that TCR beta sequences accurately predicted the HLA-A and HLA-B alleles for most subjects in the first cohort. In an earlier analysis of under 600 of the donors, most TCR beta V segments were observed in productive rearrangements about 90% or about 30% of the time, broadly matching IMGT annotations. This cohort had only TCR beta chains sequenced, and the lack of alpha or paired-chain data limited which features could be detected. The only immune exposure information available for the cohort was CMV serostatus. V-gene and J-gene trimming of TCR beta chains was associated with a missense DCLRE1C variant in a later genetic analysis, and the association was replicated in an independent cohort. Across donors, most TCR sequences were observed very rarely, whereas some public TCRs were present in many individuals. Most CMV-associated TCR beta chains appeared to be HLA-restricted in a later analysis, and the HLA associations seemed to be driven largely by CMV exposure. Specific HLA alleles were associated with roughly 17,000 TCR beta sequences at a false discovery rate of 0.05 in a later analysis. The earlier analysis of 587 of the donors excluded 15 to 20 rarely observed V segments, including chromosome 9 orphons, because counts were too low. Strong co-occurrence of HLA alleles, especially DR and DQ, made assigning TCR associations to individual alleles difficult. In a later analysis, HLA-associated TCR beta chains showed more clonal expansion and lower generation probabilities than non-associated chains that were equally common. In a later analysis, TCR association rates were found to vary across HLA loci, with the most associated TCRs seen for DRB1 alleles and the fewest for HLA-C alleles. The authors suggested that the approach could potentially be extended to other disease states and immunological phenotypes. A total of 164 TCR beta chains were listed by the study as associated with cytomegalovirus. HLA typing was unavailable for some donors at each locus, so association tests used only the typed subset. Cytomegalovirus status was reported to be diagnosed by the classifier with high specificity and sensitivity in both the original and validation cohorts. In a later analysis, several top co-occurrence clusters were reported to appear linked to parvovirus B19, influenza, CMV and Epstein-Barr virus. The presence/absence analyses assumed that sequencing depth was roughly uniform across donors, and that assumption may not be true. According to a later genetic analysis, donors in an Asian-associated ancestry cluster had fewer N-insertions in productive TCRs than the approximately 700-donor mean. Linkage disequilibrium might explain the correlated functional status among segregating V segments, but an unknown experimental factor could not be ruled out. Because the 87-base-pair reads could not distinguish some IMGT-functional V segments, including TRBV6-2 and TRBV6-3, those segments were excluded.

Receptor amplification or capture employed the immunoSEQ multiplex PCR assay. The multiplex PCR relied on a mix of 60 forward primers for TCR Vbeta segments and 13 reverse primers for TCR Jbeta segments. Amplification of the CDR3 region of rearranged TCR beta genes was performed with a multiplex PCR assay on genomic DNA. The Illumina HiSeq System was used to sequence the amplified TCR beta libraries as 87-base-pair reads. Per the authors' processing: In a later analysis, about 80 million unique TCR beta chains were counted across the 500 to 850 repertoires, and around 10 million of these chains were shared by at least two donors. Raw reads were error-corrected and collapsed into unique sequences with a nearest-neighbor algorithm that merged closely related sequences to remove PCR and sequencing errors. Alignment of CDR3 sequences to IMGT reference sequences was used to assign V, D and J gene segments. For a sequence to be retained, a match of at least six nucleotides was required to both a V gene segment and a J gene segment. Rearrangements were called productive when the CDR3 lacked stop codons and stayed in frame with V and J; all others were non-productive. Following IMGT convention, CDR3 was defined as the stretch from the second conserved V-encoded cysteine to the conserved J-encoded phenylalanine. The earlier analysis of 587 of the donors excluded any sequence lacking an unambiguous match to a single V gene segment. An earlier analysis of around 600 of the donors classified V segments as functional when productive rearrangements were above 56.7% and as segregating when the standard deviation between donors was above 5%. To diagnose cytomegalovirus status from the catalog of TCR beta chain sequences, a statistical classification framework was built. In a later analysis, TCR nucleotide sequences were compared against IMGT/GENE-DB human TR gene sequences so that V and J genes could be assigned. Using the TCRdist pipeline, a later analysis assigned CDR3 sequences along with most-parsimonious VDJ recombination scenarios. In a later analysis, each TCR beta chain was defined by its CDR3 amino acid sequence together with its V-gene family, and reads lacking a unique V-gene family were excluded. A later analysis removed over 500 highly shared, low-generation-probability nucleotide sequences to deal with suspected cross-contamination and a sequencing artifact. For each public chain, a later analysis derived a clonal expansion index from normalized ranks of inferred template counts within each repertoire. In a later analysis, generation probabilities were computed with a VDJ recombination model fitted to out-of-frame rearrangements, and the resulting probabilities were checked against IGoR. A later analysis scored TCR-TCR, TCR-HLA and TCR-CMV co-occurrence with hypergeometric tests, applying a repertoire-size bias correction to TCR pairs. In a later analysis, false discovery rates were estimated by permuting HLA or CMV assignments 20 times. A later analysis grouped co-occurring TCRs with DBSCAN, adding TCRdist sequence similarity when clustering within HLA-allele-positive subsets. Co-occurrence clustering excluded repertoires with fewer than 30,000 or more than 120,000 public chains, plus five with anomalous nucleotide sharing. TCRdb obtained this table from immuneACCESS and retained in-frame rearrangements with V and J assigned. These tables miss some clones; where compared with another copy, unresolved V genes account for less than half of the shortfall, and the remainder is unexplained. The D gene and trimming were derived from the DNA, and the V and J assignments and clone size from that table. The sample table shows 140,000 to 150,000 clones, and roughly two thirds are seen once. Of the sample, around 1.9% falls within the top ten clones.

Notes on this clone: Its antigen target is currently unknown. Qualities for individual bases were not recorded, and no much larger clone is one base off.

Trimming removed 5 bases from V and 3 bases from J; the gene matches leave 7 bases unexplained. From the cysteine up to the phenylalanine, the CDR3 has a length of 14 residues. Only CDR3 DNA remains: 42 bases, in frame from the first base. From a lookup of the germline V gene, CDR1 and CDR2 are MNHEY and SVGAGI. Sequenced input: PBMCs. Here the chain combines TRBV6-5 and TRBJ2-7; TRBD1 agrees with 7 junctional bases. This clonotype was sampled from a male donor in good health and CMV-seronegative. The CDR3 loop reads CASSHDRDLYEQYF. The DNA reads as follows: TGTGCCAGCAGTCACGACAGGGACCTCTACGAGCAGTACTTC.